This is a list of T cell receptor beta chains from one sample in a study of spatial heterogeneity in lung cancer. TCRdb re-called the 5' RACE reads with MiXCR, one entry per CDR3 protein. The profile shows about 100,000 distinct CDR3 sequences, around 4.8% of them singletons. The sequencing used lung tumor tissue, collected at surgery. Receptor source: a male donor with early-stage non-small cell lung cancer. Both conserved end residues are part of each CDR3. The D gene is left open where the match is weak. Rows give clone size only sometimes, using once, few, many, or a class for an expanded clone.

v_gene	abundance	d_gene	j_gene	CDR3nt	CDR3aa
TRBV5-1	many	TRBD2	TRBJ2-2	TGCGCCAGCAGCTTCGAACGCCGGGAAGCGGGAAGCACCGGGGAGCTGTTTTTT	CASSFERREAGSTGELFF
TRBV28	NA	TRBD2	TRBJ2-1	TGTGCCAGCAGTTGGACTAGCGGATACAATGAGCAGTTCTTC	CASSWTSGYNEQFF
TRBV20-1	many	NA	TRBJ2-3	TGCAGTGCCGCAGGGGTTTCGGGGACGTCAGATACGCAGTATTTT	CSAAGVSGTSDTQYF
TRBV11-1	NA	NA	TRBJ1-2	TGTGCCAGCAGCTTAGCAGTCGGGGCTTCGGGCTACACCTTC	CASSLAVGASGYTF
TRBV12-3/TRBV12-4	many	NA	TRBJ1-5	TGTGCCAGCAGTTTTGGAGATCAACCCCAGCATTTT	CASSFGDQPQHF
TRBV27	many	NA	TRBJ1-5	TGTGCCAGCAGTTTAAGGAGTGGCGGCTATCAGCCCCAGCATTTT	CASSLRSGGYQPQHF
TRBV2	NA	NA	TRBJ1-1	TGTGCCAGCATGACTCTTCGGGGGGAAGGGTACACTGAAGCTTTCTTT	CASMTLRGEGYTEAFF
TRBV10-3	many	TRBD2	TRBJ2-2	TGTGCCACCCGAGCCGGTGGGAGGGCCGACGGGGAGCTGTTTTTT	CATRAGGRADGELFF
TRBV6-6	many	NA	TRBJ2-3	TGTGCCAGCAGTTTGTTTCCCCCGACAGACAGCACAGATACGCAGTATTTT	CASSLFPPTDSTDTQYF
TRBV27	NA	NA	TRBJ1-1	TGTGCCAGCAGTCCCTTCCCTATGAACACTGAAGCTTTCTTT	CASSPFPMNTEAFF
TRBV20-1	many	TRBD1	TRBJ1-2	TGCAGTGCTAGTAGTAACTCGGGACAGATGAACTATGGCTACACCTTC	CSASSNSGQMNYGYTF
TRBV29-1	many	NA	TRBJ1-1	TGCAGCGTTGGAGAGATAGGCACTGAAGCTTTCTTT	CSVGEIGTEAFF
TRBV27	NA	NA	TRBJ2-2	TGTGCCAGCAGTTTGCTAGCAGTCGCGAACACCGGGGAGCTGTTTTTT	CASSLLAVANTGELFF
TRBV7-9	few	TRBD2	TRBJ2-1	TGTGCCAGCAGATTTACCGGGACTAGCGACTACAATGAGCAGTTCTTC	CASRFTGTSDYNEQFF
TRBV29-1	NA	NA	TRBJ1-1	TGCAGCGTTGTAAAAGGGGGTAACACTGAAGCTTTCTTT	CSVVKGGNTEAFF
TRBV29-1	many	NA	TRBJ2-7	TGCAGCGTTGGGCGAACCTTTCCCTACGAGCAGTACTTC	CSVGRTFPYEQYF
TRBV2	many	TRBD2	TRBJ2-3	TGTGCCAGCAGTGAACGGTGGAGGACTAGCGGCCTCATAGCAGATACGCAGTATTTT	CASSERWRTSGLIADTQYF
TRBV3-1	many	NA	TRBJ1-1	TGTGCCAGCAGCCAAGAGGGGGGGCTGAGGGGCACTGAAGCTTTCTTT	CASSQEGGLRGTEAFF